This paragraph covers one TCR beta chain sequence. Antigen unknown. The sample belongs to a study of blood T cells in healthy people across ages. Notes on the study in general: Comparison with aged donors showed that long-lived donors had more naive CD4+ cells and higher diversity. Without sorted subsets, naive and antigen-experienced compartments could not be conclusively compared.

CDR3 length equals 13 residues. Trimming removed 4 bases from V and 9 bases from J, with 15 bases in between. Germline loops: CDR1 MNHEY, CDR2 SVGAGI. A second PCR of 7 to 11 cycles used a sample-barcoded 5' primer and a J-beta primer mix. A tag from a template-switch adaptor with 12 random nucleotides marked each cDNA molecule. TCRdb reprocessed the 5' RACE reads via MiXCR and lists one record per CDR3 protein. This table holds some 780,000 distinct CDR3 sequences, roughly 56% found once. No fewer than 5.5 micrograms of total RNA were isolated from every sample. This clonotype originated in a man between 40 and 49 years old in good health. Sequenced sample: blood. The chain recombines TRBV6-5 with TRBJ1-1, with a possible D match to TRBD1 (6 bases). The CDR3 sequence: CASSLTLQGKAFF. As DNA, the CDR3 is TGTGCCAGCAGTTTAACTCTACAGGGTAAAGCTTTCTTT.